Listed below are T cell receptor beta chains from one sample, sequenced in a study of blood T cell repertoires in COVID-19. Clones were read by immunoSEQ multiplex PCR, and TCRdb kept only the in-frame ones, dropping some. The profile shows more than 150,000 clones, around 80% of them singletons. Sequencing input: peripheral blood. The receptors shown here come from a human donor in a cohort sampled during active COVID-19. The CDR3 runs from the conserved cysteine through the conserved F or W.

TRBJ1-5 | 18 | TRBV6-1 | CASSGGQGFNYSNQPQHF
TRBJ2-1 | 15 | TRBV19 | CASSSAGVTYNEQFF
TRBJ2-5 | 14 | TRBV6-5 | CASKASGAQETQYF
TRBJ2-7 | 13 | TRBV6-6 | CASIGRGGYEQYF
TRBJ2-1 | 17 | TRBV23-1 | CASSQSRRSGDWNEQFF
TRBJ1-2 | 14 | TRBV4-1 | CASSQGGGRYGYTF
TRBJ2-3 | 15 | TRBV5-6 | CASSLAGLSTDTQYF
TRBJ1-1 | 14 | TRBV4-1 | CASSQDLGSTEAFF
TRBJ2-6 | 15 | TRBV29-1 | CSVPIRVSGANVLTF
TRBJ1-1 | 13 | TRBV7-9 | CASSFRVDTEAFF
TRBJ1-1 | 16 | TRBV5-4 | CASSLGRRTANTEAFF
TRBJ1-2 | 16 | TRBV7-8 | CASSSDQPGQGHGYTF
TRBJ1-3 | 15 | TRBV2 | CASSSPRGQVNTIYF
TRBJ2-5 | 18 | TRBV9 | CASSDLKGGGGLGETQYF
TRBJ2-7 | 13 | TRBV12-5 | CASGPDRGYEQYF
TRBJ1-2 | 15 | TRBV15 | CATSRDLSANYGYTF
TRBJ1-1 | 14 | TRBV5-4 | CASSSGGLDTEAFF
TRBJ2-7 | 15 | TRBV3-1/TRBV3-2 | CASSQGPGSGYEQYF
TRBJ1-4 | 13 | TRBV5-1 | CASSLQGSEKLFF
TRBJ2-7 | 15 | TRBV4-2 | CASSPTRGGPGEQYF
TRBJ1-2 | 14 | TRBV7-8 | CASSLGYTNYGYTF
TRBJ2-1 | 15 | TRBV30 | CAWSVLAGWGNEQFF
TRBJ2-2 | 16 | TRBV7-9 | CASSLRGGRGTGELFF
TRBJ1-6 | 13 | TRBV30 | CAWSQRRGSPLHF
TRBJ2-7 | 13 | TRBV12-5 | CASGRHGSYEQYF
TRBJ1-2 | 15 | TRBV29-1 | CSVELGGVGTYGYTF
TRBJ1-5 | 15 | TRBV4-1 | CASSQGGGLNQPQHF
TRBJ2-6 | 16 | TRBV5-1 | CASSLETGSGANVLTF
TRBJ2-7 | 13 | TRBV7-9 | CASSLGGTTEQYF
TRBJ1-4 | 14 | TRBV5-4 | CASSPDRVAEKLFF
TRBJ2-7 | 15 | TRBV3-1/TRBV3-2 | CASSQGLAGAYEQYF
TRBJ2-7 | 12 | TRBV2 | CASKRGPYEQYF
TRBJ1-4 | 16 | TRBV10-3 | CAISEAAGGVNEKLFF
TRBJ1-1 | 11 | TRBV2 | CASSAGTEAFF
TRBJ1-2 | 14 | TRBV9 | CASSAWEGGGGYTF
TRBJ1-1 | 14 | TRBV6-5 | CASLRTGGNTEAFF
TRBJ1-2 | 13 | TRBV27 | CASRADRGYGYTF
TRBJ1-1 | 12 | TRBV19 | CASSGGDTEAFF
TRBJ2-5 | 16 | TRBV3-1/TRBV3-2 | CASSQGTAGKGETQYF
TRBJ2-7 | 15 | TRBV9 | CASSAYLEQGGEQYF
TRBJ1-1 | 13 | TRBV9 | CASSGPGSTEAFF
TRBJ2-1 | 13 | TRBV5-8 | CASSRGQDNEQFF
TRBJ2-7 | 14 | TRBV19 | CASSISDSSYEQYF
TRBJ2-7 | 14 | TRBV7-6 | CASSLDRGPYEQYF
TRBJ2-6 | 18 | TRBV5-1 | CASSSETGRISGANVLTF
TRBJ2-3 | 15 | TRBV2 | CAGMLDRGLTDTQYF
TRBJ2-1 | 14 | TRBV13 | CASRPSGGYNEQFF
TRBJ1-5 | 14 | TRBV19 | CASRGRGEEQPQHF
TRBJ1-1 | 13 | TRBV9 | CASSVTVNTEAFF
TRBJ2-7 | 16 | TRBV5-4 | CASSFNGGRGLNEQYF
TRBJ2-7 | 16 | TRBV2 | CASSWTSGGDPYEQYF
TRBJ1-2 | 15 | TRBV3-1/TRBV3-2 | CASSPQGAYNYGYTF
TRBJ1-1 | 16 | TRBV7-6 | CASTAFSNGRNTEAFF
TRBJ2-7 | 16 | TRBV7-8 | CASSLDSQYTFYEQYF
TRBJ1-2 | 17 | TRBV10-3 | CTISPRDRGDSLAGYTF
TRBJ2-7 | 15 | TRBV27 | CASSLRRGRGVEQYF